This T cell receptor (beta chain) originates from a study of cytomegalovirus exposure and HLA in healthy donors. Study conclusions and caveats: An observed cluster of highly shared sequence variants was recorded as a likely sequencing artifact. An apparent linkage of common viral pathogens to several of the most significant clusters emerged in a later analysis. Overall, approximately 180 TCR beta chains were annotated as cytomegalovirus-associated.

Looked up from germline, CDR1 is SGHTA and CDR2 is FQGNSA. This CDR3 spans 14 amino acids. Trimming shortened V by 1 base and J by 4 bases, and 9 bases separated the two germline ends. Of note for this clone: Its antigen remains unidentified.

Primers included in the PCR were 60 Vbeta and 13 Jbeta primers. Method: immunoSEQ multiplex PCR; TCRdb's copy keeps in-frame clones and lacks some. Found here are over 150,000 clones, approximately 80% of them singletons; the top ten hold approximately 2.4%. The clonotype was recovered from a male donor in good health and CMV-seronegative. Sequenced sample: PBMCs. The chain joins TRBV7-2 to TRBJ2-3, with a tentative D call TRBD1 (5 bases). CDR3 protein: CASSLDQGPDTQYF. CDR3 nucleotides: TGTGCCAGCAGCTTAGATCAGGGCCCAGATACGCAGTATTTT.